This TCR beta chain was sequenced in a study of CD8 T cells in Susac syndrome. The Susac syndrome patients fit the recently defined diagnostic criteria for definite or probable disease. Random hexamers were used to reverse transcribe an amount of about 0.5 to 1 ug RNA. TCRdb re-derived calls from the immunoSEQ multiplex PCR reads in MiXCR, one entry per CDR3 protein. The sample consists of 170,000 or so distinct CDR3 sequences, roughly 95% of them appearing once. This clonotype was sampled from a human donor with Susac syndrome. The source material was CD4+ T cells from PBMCs.

CDR3 nucleotides: TGTGCCAGCAGGCCAAGCCAGGGCACTGAAGCTTTCTTT. As protein: CASRPSQGTEAFF. This chain joins TRBV25-1 and TRBJ1-1; the D gene is possibly TRBD1 (5 bases). The CDR3 runs to 13 residues. V lost 6 bases to trimming and J lost 4 bases, with 12 bases between them. Germline lookup yields CDR1 MGHDK and CDR2 SYGVNS.